A single sample is the source of the 13 T cell receptor beta chains below, sequenced in a study of Graves' ophthalmopathy and Graves' hyperthyroidism. For repertoire sequencing, the TCR beta CDR3 regions were amplified from RNA transcripts. First-round RT-PCR used HTBI primers; second-round multiplex PCR followed. Using its own MiXCR run on the multiplex PCR reads, TCRdb lists one record per CDR3 protein. The data show 500,000 to 700,000 distinct CDR3 sequences, 39% seen once. Sequences were obtained from peripheral blood or thyroid tissue (not recorded which). The receptors shown here come from an adult man with Graves' hyperthyroidism.

V usage is TRBV6-4 and J usage is TRBJ1-5; D unresolved. Germline CDR1 MRHNA, CDR2 SNTAGT. The V end lost 8 bases, the J end lost 9 bases, and 26 bases lay between the germline ends. This CDR3 contains 16 residues. CDR3 DNA: TGTGCCAGCCCGGCCGTCGGTAGGTCCTTCCATCGGCCCCAGCATTTT. Translated, it gives CASPAVGRSFHRPQHF.

There are many counts of this clonotype. The CDR3 DNA follows: TGTGCCAGCAGGGGGACAGTCTATGGCTACACCTTC. Translated: CASRGTVYGYTF. The chain uses TRBV2 and TRBJ1-2; 7 bases are a match to TRBD1. CDR3 length: 12 amino acids. With 6 bases clipped from V and 4 bases from J, the junction kept 2 bases outside the gene matches. Germline assignment: CDR1 SNHLY and CDR2 FYNNEI.

Many counts were recorded for this clonotype. The V gene is TRBV2, the J gene TRBJ1-1, with D perhaps TRBD1 (6 bases). Trimming stripped 5 bases from V and 8 bases from J, with 12 bases between. The germline V gene has CDR1 SNHLY and CDR2 FYNNEI. CDR3 length equals 12 residues. CDR3 nucleotides: TGTGCCAGCAGTCAAGGGGGTCCCGAAGCTTTCTTT. Protein sequence: CASSQGGPEAFF. Full variable domain (missing parts from reference TRBV2 and TRBJ1-1): EPEVTQTPSHQVTQMGQEVILRCVPISNHLYFYWYRQILGQKVEFLVSFYNNEISEKSEIFDDQFSVERPDGSNFTLKIRSTKLEDSAMYFCASSQGGPEAFFGQGTRLTVV.

The rearrangement uses TRBV29-1 and TRBJ1-5; D is possibly TRBD1 (5 bases). From germline, CDR1 is SQVTM and CDR2 ANQGSEA. The CDR3 length is 9 residues. The CDR3 here is CTEGEPQHF. The CDR3 nucleotides read TGCACCGAAGGGGAGCCCCAGCATTTT.

The V and J genes are TRBV15 and TRBJ1-5; no clear D. Germline CDR1 LNHNV, CDR2 YYDKDF (reference sequence). V was pared by 1 base and J by 4 bases, with 5 bases between. This CDR3 spans 13 amino acids. CDR3 bases: TGTGCCACCAGCAGAGTACTAAATCAGCCCCAGCATTTT. Translating it yields CATSRVLNQPQHF.

This clonotype was recorded at least ten times. The chain joins TRBV29-1 to TRBJ2-5; D might be TRBD1 or TRBD2, each matching 5 bases. Looked up from germline, CDR1 is SQVTM and CDR2 is ANQGSEA. The length of the CDR3 is 13 residues. With 6 bases removed from V and 4 bases from J, the gap between germline ends came to 15 bases. This CDR3 reads CSVGTRVGETQYF. CDR3 DNA: TGCAGCGTCGGGACCAGGGTCGGAGAGACCCAGTACTTC.

This clonotype occurred a few times. This rearrangement joins TRBV6-6 to TRBJ1-5; 9 nucleotides agree with TRBD1. Germline values: CDR1 MNHNY, CDR2 SVGAGI (reference sequence). This CDR3 comprises 14 residues. Losses at the gene ends were 5 bases for V and 9 bases for J; bases not matched to a gene: 8. The CDR3 loop is CASSTGDRAVPQHF. CDR3 coding DNA: TGTGCCAGCAGTACCGGGGACAGGGCTGTGCCCCAGCATTTT.

This clonotype was seen ten or more times. The chain recombines TRBV20-1 with TRBJ1-5; 9 bases fit TRBD1. In germline, CDR1 is DFQATT, CDR2 SNEGSKA (reference sequence). V was pared by 5 bases and J by 2 bases, with 4 bases of the junction left unmatched. This CDR3 is built from 14 residues. The chain's CDR3 is CSAGQGSGNQPQHF. For the CDR3, the DNA is TGCAGTGCTGGACAGGGGTCGGGCAATCAGCCCCAGCATTTT.

This clonotype was picked up many times. The chain links TRBV24-1 to TRBJ2-3; D is undetermined. With 3 bases removed from V and 6 bases from J, the gap between germline ends came to 18 bases. Germline V lookup: CDR1 KGHDR, CDR2 SFDVKD. This CDR3 comprises 16 residues. CDR3 in amino acids: CATSDATLRSTDTQYF. CDR3 nucleotide sequence: TGTGCCACCAGTGATGCGACGCTCAGGTCCACCGATACGCAGTATTTT.

This clonotype was detected many times. The chain recombines TRBV29-1 with TRBJ1-6; the match to TRBD1 covers 10 bases. Germline V gives CDR1 SQVTM, CDR2 ANQGSEA. J gave up 10 bases and V 6 bases, and 9 bases lay outside the gene matches. This CDR3 comprises 14 residues. This CDR3 reads CSVSSGTGESPLHF. Written as DNA, the CDR3 is TGCAGCGTGTCGTCCGGGACAGGGGAATCACCCCTCCACTTT.

The rearrangement uses TRBV29-1 and TRBJ2-5; tentative D call: TRBD2 (7 bases). V shed 5 bases and J shed 7 bases, with 11 bases lying between them. The CDR3 extends over 11 amino acids. Looked up from germline, CDR1 is SQVTM and CDR2 is ANQGSEA. This CDR3 reads CSVLRGGTQYF. The CDR3 DNA reads TGCAGCGTTTTAAGGGGGGGGACCCAGTACTTC.

The genes are TRBV6-1 and TRBJ2-4, with D perhaps given as TRBD1 or TRBD2 (7 bases each). CDR3 length: 18 amino acids. Looked up from germline, CDR1 is MNHNS and CDR2 is SASEGT. Trimming removed 6 bases from V and 2 bases from J, with 23 bases in between. CDR3 sequence reads: CASSTETGRAVSKNIQYF. The CDR3 DNA follows: TGTGCCAGCAGCACTGAGACAGGGAGGGCAGTGTCCAAAAACATTCAGTACTTC.

This clonotype has at least ten counts. V is TRBV24-1 and J is TRBJ2-3; TRBD2 matches at 8 bases. The germline V gene encodes CDR1 KGHDR and CDR2 SFDVKD. The CDR3 contains 16 residues. Trimming took 4 bases from V and 1 from J; bases not matched to a gene: 6. CDR3 sequence reads: CATSDLLADGTDTQYF. The CDR3 DNA is TGTGCCACCAGTGACCTACTAGCGGACGGCACAGATACGCAGTATTTT.